The clone carrying this TCR beta chain was observed a few times. As yet, its antigen is unknown. This CDR3 spans 17 amino acids. CDR1 and CDR2 from the germline V gene are MDHEN and SYDVKM. Unmatched junction bases numbered 12, after V lost 5 bases and J lost 1 base. This record comes from a study of cytomegalovirus exposure and HLA in healthy donors. Study-wide results and limits: Earlier analysis looked at TCR beta V segments, and most were productive about 87% or about 30% of the time. Most TCR sequences were seen very rarely across donors, but some public TCRs occurred in many. Reportedly, HLA-A and HLA-B alleles of most subjects were accurately predicted from TCR beta. It was approximately 160 TCR beta chains that were listed as cytomegalovirus-associated.

Both 60 Vbeta primers and 13 Jbeta primers went into the PCR. Only in-frame clones appear in the TCRdb table, and some are missing; sequencing was by immunoSEQ multiplex PCR. The data hold about 160,000 clones, with about 60% observed a single time. The TCR sequence derives from a woman aged 60-75 years in good health and CMV-seropositive. The sequencing sample was made of PBMCs. This chain links TRBV28 with TRBJ2-3; 7 bases are a match to TRBD1. The CDR3: CASSPMGTAAGTDTQYF. The CDR3 coding sequence is TGTGCCAGCAGTCCTATGGGGACAGCCGCAGGCACAGATACGCAGTATTTT.